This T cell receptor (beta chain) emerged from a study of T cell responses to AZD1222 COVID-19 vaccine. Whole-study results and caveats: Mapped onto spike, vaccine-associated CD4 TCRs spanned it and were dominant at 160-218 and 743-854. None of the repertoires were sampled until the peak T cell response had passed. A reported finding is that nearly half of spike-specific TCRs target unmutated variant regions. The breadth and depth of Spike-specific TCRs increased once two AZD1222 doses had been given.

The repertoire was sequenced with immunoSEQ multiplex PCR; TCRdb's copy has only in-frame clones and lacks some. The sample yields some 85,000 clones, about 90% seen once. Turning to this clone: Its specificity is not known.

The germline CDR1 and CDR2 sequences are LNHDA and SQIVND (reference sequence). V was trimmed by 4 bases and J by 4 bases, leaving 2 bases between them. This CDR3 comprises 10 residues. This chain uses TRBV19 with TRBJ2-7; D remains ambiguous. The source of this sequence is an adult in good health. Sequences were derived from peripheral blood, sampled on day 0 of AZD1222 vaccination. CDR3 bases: TGTGCCAGTAGTAGTTACGAGCAGTACTTC. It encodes CASSSYEQYF. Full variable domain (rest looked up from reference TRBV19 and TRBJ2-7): DGGITQSPKYLFRKEGQNVTLSCEQNLNHDAMYWYRQDPGQGLRLIYYSQIVNDFQKGDIAEGYSVSREKKESFPLTVTSAQKNPTAFYLCASSSYEQYFGPGTRLTVT.